The rows below give T cell receptor beta chains drawn from one sample of a study of cytomegalovirus exposure and HLA in healthy donors. Using immunoSEQ multiplex PCR, the repertoire was profiled, and TCRdb retains in-frame clones only, with some absent. This table holds tens of thousands of clones, around 80% found once. Sequenced material: PBMCs. These receptors originate from a young man in good health and CMV-seronegative. Both conserved end residues are part of each CDR3. A D gene is named only where the DNA matches it firmly. Not every row has a clone size; where given, it reads once, few, many or a size class.

TRBV29-1	TRBJ2-3	-	-	TGCAGCGTTGGGGAGACCTATAGCACAGATACGCAGTATTTT	CSVGETYSTDTQYF
TRBV27	TRBJ2-1	-	-	TGTGCCAGCAGCCTCCAGGGGGCGGGGGGGTCCTACAATGAGCAGTTCTTC	CASSLQGAGGSYNEQFF
TRBV7-3	TRBJ2-3	few	TRBD2	TGTGCCAGCAGGACGACTAGCGTGGGAGATACGCAGTATTTT	CASRTTSVGDTQYF
TRBV29-1	TRBJ2-7	-	TRBD1	TGCAGCGGACGGACAGGGAACGAGCAGTACTTC	CSGRTGNEQYF
TRBV6-5	TRBJ2-5	-	-	TGTGCCAGCAGTTACTTAGCGGGACAGAAAAGGTCCCAGTACTTC	CASSYLAGQKRSQYF
TRBV6-5	TRBJ1-1	-	TRBD1	TGTGCCAGCAGTAATACAGGGGTAGGGAGGACTGAAGCTTTCTTT	CASSNTGVGRTEAFF
TRBV6-6	TRBJ2-5	-	TRBD1	TGTGCCAGCAGTCGAACGACAGGGTCGGAGACCCAGTACTTC	CASSRTTGSETQYF
TRBV2	TRBJ1-6	-	TRBD1	TGTGCCAGCGTTGGACAGGGTCTTAGGAATTCACCCCTCCACTTT	CASVGQGLRNSPLHF
TRBV5-6	TRBJ1-2	-	TRBD1	TGTGCCAGCAGCTTGGATAGGGGGCTGTATGGCTACACCTTC	CASSLDRGLYGYTF
TRBV6-5	TRBJ1-1	-	-	TGTGCCAGCAGTTACTCCACCGGGAACACTGAAGCTTTCTTT	CASSYSTGNTEAFF
TRBV12-5	TRBJ2-3	-	TRBD2	TGTGCTAGTGTCCCGACTAGCGGGGGGCGTTATAGAGGGGCAGATACGCAGTATTTT	CASVPTSGGRYRGADTQYF
TRBV30	TRBJ1-5	-	TRBD1	TGTGCCTGGAGTACAACCATTACAGGGGGTGGGCATAGCAATCAGCCCCAGCATTTT	CAWSTTITGGGHSNQPQHF
TRBV7-8	TRBJ2-7	-	TRBD1	TGTGCCAGCAGCTTAGATCGGACAGGGTATAACGAGCAGTACTTC	CASSLDRTGYNEQYF
TRBV5-6	TRBJ1-1	few	-	TGTGCCAGCAGCTTGTTCTACCGGAACACTGAAGCTTTCTTT	CASSLFYRNTEAFF
TRBV6-4	TRBJ2-3	-	TRBD1	TGTGCCAGCAGGGACACAGGGGCCTCCACAGATACGCAGTATTTT	CASRDTGASTDTQYF
TRBV7-2	TRBJ1-2	-	-	TGTGCCAGCAGCTTAGCGGGGCTGTATGGCTACACCTTC	CASSLAGLYGYTF
TRBV6-5	TRBJ1-1	-	-	TGTGCCAGCAGTTACTCGAGAAGGAACACTGAAGCTTTCTTT	CASSYSRRNTEAFF
TRBV30	TRBJ1-3	once	-	TGTGCCTGGAGAGCCACGGGTGGAAACACCATATATTTT	CAWRATGGNTIYF
TRBV14	TRBJ1-5	once	-	TGTGCCAGCAGCCAATCTGGGGGGTTCAATCAGCCCCAGCATTTT	CASSQSGGFNQPQHF
TRBV10-2	TRBJ2-3	-	TRBD2	TGCGCCAGCAGTGAACTAGCGGGGGGGCCAGCAGATACGCAGTATTTT	CASSELAGGPADTQYF
TRBV18	TRBJ2-7	-	-	TGTGCCAGCTCACCAGATCTCGGGAAGGGCTACGAGCAGTACTTC	CASSPDLGKGYEQYF
TRBV27	TRBJ1-4	few	TRBD1	TGTGCCAGCGGTTACAGGGGAGGTAATGAAAAACTGTTTTTT	CASGYRGGNEKLFF
TRBV5-5	TRBJ2-3	-	-	TGTGCCAGCAGCTTGCGGGGAAACCCCTCTTCGGATACGCAGTATTTT	CASSLRGNPSSDTQYF
TRBV5-1	TRBJ1-5	once	-	TGCGCCAGCAGCTTGGTAGGGTCGGGGCAGCCCCAGCATTTT	CASSLVGSGQPQHF
TRBV28	TRBJ1-5	-	-	TGTGCCAGCCTGCCACAGAGGGGCAATCAGCCCCAGCATTTT	CASLPQRGNQPQHF
TRBV6-4	TRBJ2-1	-	TRBD2	TGTGCCAGCAGGGCGACTAGCGGGGGGGCAAATGAGCAGTTCTTC	CASRATSGGANEQFF
TRBV14	TRBJ1-4	-	-	TGTGCCAGCAGCCAAGCGGGAGGCCGACGGACGGGAAAACTGTTTTTT	CASSQAGGRRTGKLFF
TRBV18	TRBJ1-1	few	-	TGTGCCAGCTCACCACCGGGGGGACGCGACACTGAAGCTTTCTTT	CASSPPGGRDTEAFF
TRBV10-3	TRBJ1-2	few	TRBD1	TGTGCCGTCGACAGGGGTCGAAAGGGCTACACCTTC	CAVDRGRKGYTF
TRBV25-1	TRBJ1-2	-	TRBD1	TGTGCCAGCAGTGACCCGACCCCTCTTGGACAGGTTGATGGCTACACCTTC	CASSDPTPLGQVDGYTF
TRBV5-6	TRBJ1-4	-	-	TGTGCCAGCAGCCTAAAATCGGCGGGATCTAATGAAAAACTGTTTTTT	CASSLKSAGSNEKLFF
TRBV6-1	TRBJ1-2	few	-	TGTGCCAGCAGTGAACCACAGGGTAACTATGGCTACACCTTC	CASSEPQGNYGYTF
TRBV7-8	TRBJ1-1	-	-	TGTGCCAGCAGCCCCGGGGGAACTGAAGCTTTCTTT	CASSPGGTEAFF
TRBV19	TRBJ2-5	-	-	TGTGCCAGTAGTATAGGCGGTGGGGGGGAGACCCAGTACTTC	CASSIGGGGETQYF
TRBV10-1	TRBJ2-3	-	TRBD2	TGCGCCAGCAGTGAGTCGACGGGGGGGCCTGGTACGCAGTATTTT	CASSESTGGPGTQYF
TRBV19	TRBJ2-3	-	-	TGTGCCAGTAGTATATCCGTCTGGGGGCCAGATACGCAGTATTTT	CASSISVWGPDTQYF
TRBV2	TRBJ2-7	-	-	TGTGCCAGCACTGGGCCGTACTACGAGCAGTACTTC	CASTGPYYEQYF
TRBV6-6	TRBJ1-5	-	-	TGTGCCAGCAGTCCCCTAGAGGGCAATCAGCCCCAGCATTTT	CASSPLEGNQPQHF
TRBV19	TRBJ1-6	-	-	TGTGCCACCCGCCCTAAGACAGGAGGTAATTCACCCCTCCACTTT	CATRPKTGGNSPLHF
TRBV7-3	TRBJ1-1	-	-	TGTGCCAGCAGCTTTCGCGGAAACACTGAAGCTTTCTTT	CASSFRGNTEAFF
TRBV7-6	TRBJ1-5	once	-	TGTGCCAGCAGCCGTCTCTCGAGGAGTTCTAATCAGCCCCAGCATTTT	CASSRLSRSSNQPQHF
TRBV9	TRBJ1-2	-	TRBD1	TGTGCCAGCAGCCGGACAGGGGACTATGGCTACACCTTC	CASSRTGDYGYTF
TRBV5-1	TRBJ1-1	-	TRBD1	TGCGCCAGCAGCGAACCGGGACAGGGACCCACTGAAGCTTTCTTT	CASSEPGQGPTEAFF
TRBV15	TRBJ1-6	once	-	TGTGCCACCAGCAGAGACCTCACAGGGTTCAGTTCACCCCTCCACTTT	CATSRDLTGFSSPLHF
TRBV27	TRBJ2-1	-	TRBD1	TGTGCCAGCAGTCCAGGGGGTGCTGAGCAGTTCTTC	CASSPGGAEQFF
TRBV6-1	TRBJ1-1	-	TRBD1	TGTGCCAGCAGTGACCTCACAGGGGGCGCTTGGAGAACTGAAGCTTTCTTT	CASSDLTGGAWRTEAFF
TRBV9	TRBJ2-5	-	TRBD2	TGTGCCAGCAGCGTAGGCTTAGCGGGGGCTGTACAAGAGACCCAGTACTTC	CASSVGLAGAVQETQYF
TRBV11-3	TRBJ1-1	-	-	TGTGCCAGCAGCTGGACAGACAGACCTAGGAACACTGAAGCTTTCTTT	CASSWTDRPRNTEAFF